The table lists the clone carrying this T cell receptor beta chain with a few counts. Antigen specificity is unknown. Given a much more abundant clone one base away, this may be a read error. The protocol was immunoSEQ multiplex PCR, while the TCRdb copy is restricted to in-frame clones and leaves out a portion. The sample is made up of about 52,000 clones, none counted only once. The data originate from a study of T cell clonality in common variable immunodeficiency. General study findings and limits: In common variable immunodeficiency, TCR beta chains reportedly carried fewer deletions and N-nucleotide insertions.

Caucasian heritage predominated among both patients and controls. Donors gave roughly 5 to 9 ml heparinized peripheral whole blood. The sequence was collected from a person aged 18 to 70 in good health. What was sequenced was peripheral blood mononuclear cells.

CDR3 DNA (partial): TGTGCCAGTAGTTTTTACCCCGGGACAGGGACCGGGGCCAACGTA. This codes for CASSFYPGTGTGANV. In full, the CDR3 reads CASSFYPGTGTGANVLFF. The V gene is TRBV19, the J gene TRBJ1-4; 9 positions agree with TRBD1. The DNA ends 3 residues before the CDR3 does, and the rest of the CDR3 is filled in from the germline J gene. The CDR3 loop spans 18 amino acids. Per the germline V gene, CDR1 is LNHDA and CDR2 is SQIVND (reference sequence). Drawing the rest from reference TRBV19 and TRBJ1-4, the complete variable domain is DGGITQSPKYLFRKEGQNVTLSCEQNLNHDAMYWYRQDPGQGLRLIYYSQIVNDFQKGDIAEGYSVSREKKESFPLTVTSAQKNPTAFYLCASSFYPGTGTGANVLFFGSGTQLSVL.